The 5 T cell receptor beta chains presented below share a single source sample, sequenced in a study of T cell repertoires in cytomegalovirus infection. MiXCR, applied by TCRdb to the reads, yields one record per CDR3 protein. The repertoire holds roughly 120,000 distinct CDR3 sequences, with around 9.1% as singletons. The antigens these receptors bind are not known. Sample: PBMCs, sequenced either directly or after in vitro stimulation (not recorded which). These receptors were collected from a human donor in good health (CMV status not recorded). Some clones in this sample may be carry-over from other donors' samples.

This clonotype was seen a few times. CDR3 protein: CASKRRAPPYNEQFF. In nucleotides, the CDR3 is TGTGCCAGCAAACGGAGGGCCCCCCCTTACAATGAGCAGTTCTTC. The V call is TRBV27, the J call TRBJ2-1; D might be TRBD2 (6 bases). V was cut by 7 bases and J by 4 bases, with 17 bases left in between. The CDR3 extends over 15 amino acids. Per germline, CDR1 MNHEY and CDR2 SMNVEV (reference sequence).

This clonotype was recorded at least ten times. V usage is TRBV7-8 and J usage is TRBJ1-2, with a tentative D call TRBD1 (5 bases). Germline CDR1 SGHVS, CDR2 FQNEAQ. The V end lost 5 bases, the J end lost 3 bases, and 10 bases lay between the germline ends. CDR3 length: 13 residues. This CDR3 reads CASSPGTDYGYTF. The CDR3 DNA is TGTGCCAGCAGCCCAGGGACGGACTATGGCTACACCTTC.

This clonotype was seen repeatedly, ten times or more. The chain links TRBV24-1 to TRBJ2-1; unclear D gene. CDR1 KGHDR and CDR2 SFDVKD come from the germline V gene. Trimming removed 2 bases at V and 5 bases at J, with 15 bases between. The CDR3 spans 16 residues. The DNA of the CDR3 is TGTGCCACCAGTGATTGGGATAGCCCCTTTAACAATGAGCAGTTCTTC. This encodes CATSDWDSPFNNEQFF.

This clonotype was detected a few times. The chain combines TRBV6-5 with TRBJ2-3; 7 bases agree with TRBD2. The germline V gene has CDR1 MNHEY and CDR2 SVGAGI. J gave up 3 bases and V 8 bases, and 11 bases lay outside the gene matches. CDR3 length: 15 residues. The CDR3 nucleotides are TGTGCCAGCGCTCAGGGAGGGCCGGGGACAGATACGCAGTATTTT. Its translation is CASAQGGPGTDTQYF.

This clonotype appeared a few times. The J gene is TRBJ2-7, the V gene TRBV11-1; 10 bases are shared with TRBD2. CDR1 SGHAT and CDR2 FQDESV come from the germline V gene (reference sequence). The CDR3 sequence is 15 residues long. V shed 5 bases, J shed 0 bases, and the junction held 4 bases outside the gene matches. The CDR3 here is CASSRSSGSSYEQYF. The CDR3, as DNA: TGTGCCAGCAGCCGATCTAGCGGGAGCTCCTACGAGCAGTACTTC. The full variable domain, in which reference TRBV11-1 and TRBJ2-7 provide the parts outside the CDR3, is EAEVAQSPRYKITEKSQAVAFWCDPISGHATLYWYRQILGQGPELLVQFQDESVVDDSQLPKDRFSAERLKGVDSTLKIQPAELGDSAMYLCASSRSSGSSYEQYFGPGTRLTVT.